The T cell receptor beta chain under discussion was sequenced for a study of blood T cells in healthy people across ages. Overall study context: Capture by template switching was about one barcoded beta molecule per two T cells. Study-level points and caveats: Naive CD4+ cell counts and diversity both ran higher in long-lived than in aged donors.

Then a second PCR, running about 7 to 11 cycles, was carried out with a sample-barcoded 5' primer and a J-beta primer mix. Template switching added a 12-random-nucleotide identifier to every cDNA molecule. TCRdb re-analysed the 5' RACE reads in MiXCR, keeping a single row per CDR3 protein. Among about 650,000 distinct CDR3 sequences listed, about 50% were seen once. There are many counts of this clonotype. Its cognate antigen is unknown. Per sample, extraction of total RNA gave at least 6 micrograms in every case. The sample consisted of blood. The sequence was collected from an elderly woman in good health.

The CDR3 region has the DNA TGTGCCAGCAGCCAAGAACTTAACTCCTACAATGAGCAGTTCTTC. This encodes CASSQELNSYNEQFF. The chain uses TRBV4-2 and TRBJ2-1; unclear D gene. CDR1 is LGHNA, CDR2 YNFKEQ, per germline. The CDR3 is 15 residues long. Trimming took off 0 bases at V and 0 bases at J, with 6 bases between the two ends.